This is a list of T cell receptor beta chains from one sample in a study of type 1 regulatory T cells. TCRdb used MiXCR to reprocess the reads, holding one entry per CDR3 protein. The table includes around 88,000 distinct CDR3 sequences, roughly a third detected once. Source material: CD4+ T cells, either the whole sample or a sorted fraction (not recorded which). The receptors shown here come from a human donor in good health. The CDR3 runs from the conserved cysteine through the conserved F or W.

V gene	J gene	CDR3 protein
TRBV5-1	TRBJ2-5	CASSLYGEQETQYF
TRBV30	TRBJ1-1	CAWSVGVPNTEAFF
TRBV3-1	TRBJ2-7	CASSRSKRSYEQYF
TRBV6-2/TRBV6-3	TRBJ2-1	CASSLNGGLSPSNEQFF
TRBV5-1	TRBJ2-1	CASSLGGGLRTSRDNEQFF
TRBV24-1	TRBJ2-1	CADNNRGGQQFF
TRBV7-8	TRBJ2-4	CASSLGLGLGGKNIQYF
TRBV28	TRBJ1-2	CASSFASSTKGYTF
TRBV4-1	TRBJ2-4	CASSHLLFDKNIQYF
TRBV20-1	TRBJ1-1	CSARFQSYGDIKAFF
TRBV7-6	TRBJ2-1	CASSLTPKREGGNEQFF
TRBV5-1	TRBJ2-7	CASSLDPGTYEQYF
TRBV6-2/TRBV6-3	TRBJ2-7	CASSYPSGGSYYEQYF
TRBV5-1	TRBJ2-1	CTSGGDGDEQFF
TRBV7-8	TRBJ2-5	CASSARLAGRETQYF
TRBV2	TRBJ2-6	CASSGSSESSGANVLTF
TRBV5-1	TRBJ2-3	CASSFDLSTDTQYF
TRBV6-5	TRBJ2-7	CASSYIGLTYEQYF
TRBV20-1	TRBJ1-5	CSADQGANQPQHF
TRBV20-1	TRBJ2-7	CSALPPSGTLYEQYF
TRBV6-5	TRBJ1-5	CASSYRGGNQPQHF
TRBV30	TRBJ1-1	CAWSVPGQGAFWAEAFF
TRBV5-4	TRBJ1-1	CASSGDRVSLTEAFF
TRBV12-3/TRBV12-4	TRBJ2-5	CASSEIGTSGFRETQYF
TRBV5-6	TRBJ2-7	CASSLRQVYEQYF
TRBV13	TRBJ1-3	CASSLAPATSGNTIYF
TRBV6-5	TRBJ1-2	CASSKTSLYGYTF
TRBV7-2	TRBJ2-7	CASSLALQDEQYF
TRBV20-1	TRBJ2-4	CSASAALIQYF
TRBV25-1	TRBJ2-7	CASSDRDRGVYEQYF
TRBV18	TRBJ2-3	CASSPGLAGEGDTQYF
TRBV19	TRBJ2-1	CASSPQAGAYNEQFF
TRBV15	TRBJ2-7	CATSSKQGWGGYSSYEQYF
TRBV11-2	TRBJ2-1	CASSFGLVGGNEQFF
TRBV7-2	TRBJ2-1	CASSPGAPNNEQFF
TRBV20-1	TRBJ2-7	CSFLRGPYEQYF
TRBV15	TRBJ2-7	CATSRDRARGYEQYF
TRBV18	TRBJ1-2	CASSPLEGRGYTF
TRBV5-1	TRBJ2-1	CASSSNRGANEQFF
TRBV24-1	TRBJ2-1	CATSDFGENYNEQFF
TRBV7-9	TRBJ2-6	CASSLAQGTGRSGANVLTF
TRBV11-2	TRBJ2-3	CASSLRIRTPTRADTQYF
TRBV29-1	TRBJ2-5	CSVLLAGGGETQYF
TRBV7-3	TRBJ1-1	CASSLGLDTEAFF
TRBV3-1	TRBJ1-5	CASSQGSAGGGNQPQHF
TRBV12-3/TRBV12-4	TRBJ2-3	CASSLRQGTDTQYF
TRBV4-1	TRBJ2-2	CASSSRVGTPLFF